A selection of T cell receptor beta chains follows, all from one sample in a study of T cell repertoires in cytomegalovirus infection. Their antigens remain unidentified. A single record per CDR3 protein comes from TCRdb applying MiXCR to the reads. The table records some 100,000 distinct CDR3 sequences, about 28% of them present only once. The starting material was CD8+ T cells from cultured PBMCs, obtained from culture after CMV antigen stimulation. These receptors originate from a human donor in good health (CMV status not recorded). Some clones in this sample may be carry-over from other donors' samples. Each CDR3 is given with its conserved first and last residue. A D gene is named only where the DNA matches it firmly. Clone size is stated in some rows and not others, as once, few, many or a class when expanded.

d_call j_call clone_size v_call cdr3_aa cdr3_nt
NA TRBJ2-2 few TRBV6-5 CASSYSAGGELFF TGTGCCAGCAGTTACTCGGCCGGCGGGGAGCTGTTTTTT
TRBD2 TRBJ2-1 NA TRBV7-4 CASSPGAAGGGPYNEQFF TGTGCCAGCAGCCCCGGGGCAGCGGGGGGGGGCCCCTACAATGAGCAGTTCTTC
NA TRBJ2-3 NA TRBV7-6 CASSLPKEGAETTDTQYF TGTGCCAGCAGCTTACCGAAGGAGGGGGCTGAGACCACAGATACGCAGTATTTT
NA TRBJ2-2 few TRBV3-1 CASSQDTPRDSEVTGELFF TGTGCCAGCAGCCAAGATACTCCTCGAGACTCAGAGGTCACCGGGGAGCTGTTTTTT
TRBD2 TRBJ2-5 NA TRBV27 CASSLSGGFQETQYF TGTGCCAGCAGTTTAAGCGGGGGGTTCCAAGAGACCCAGTACTTC
TRBD2 TRBJ2-1 once TRBV4-2 CASSQDVLAGAKGVFF TGTGCCAGCAGCCAAGATGTCCTAGCGGGGGCCAAGGGGGTGTTCTTC
NA TRBJ2-1 many TRBV7-9 CASTDSFNEQFF TGTGCCAGCACGGACTCTTTCAATGAGCAGTTCTTC
NA TRBJ2-7 NA TRBV12-3/TRBV12-4 CASSSSGLIYEQYF TGTGCCAGCAGTTCCTCGGGACTGATTTACGAGCAGTACTTC
NA TRBJ1-1 NA TRBV6-8 CASSSAAGPTEAFF TGTGCCAGCAGTTCGGCGGCAGGCCCCACTGAAGCTTTCTTT
NA TRBJ2-1 NA TRBV24-1 CATSDLSAGSSYNEQFF TGTGCCACCAGTGATTTGTCTGCGGGGAGCTCCTACAATGAGCAGTTCTTC
TRBD1 TRBJ1-4 NA TRBV6-8 CASSSQGATEKLFF TGTGCCAGCAGTTCACAGGGGGCGACTGAAAAACTGTTTTTT
NA TRBJ2-7 NA TRBV27 CASSYKYEQYF TGTGCCAGCAGTTATAAATACGAGCAGTACTTC
NA TRBJ2-1 few TRBV24-1 CATSGRRYNEQFF TGTGCCACCAGCGGAAGACGATACAATGAGCAGTTCTTC